These 31 T cell receptor beta chains came from one sample sequenced in a study of blood T cell repertoires in COVID-19. Sequencing used immunoSEQ multiplex PCR; TCRdb keeps in-frame clones, though not all of them. The table lists around 300,000 clones, around nine tenths of them singletons, with 1% in the top ten. Sequenced: peripheral blood. These TCRs come from a middle-aged man with active or convalescent COVID-19.

This sequence joins TRBV9 and TRBJ1-2; TRBD1 is a possible D gene (6 bases). Trimming cost V 5 bases and J 7 bases, with 12 bases left between them. This CDR3 comprises 12 residues. The V gene's germline CDR1 is SGDLS and CDR2 YYNGEE. CDR3 protein: CASRAGGSGYTF. CDR3 nucleotides: TGTGCCAGCAGGGCGGGGGGCTCTGGCTACACCTTC.

The chain uses TRBV6-5 and TRBJ2-7; weak D call: TRBD2 (7 bases). The CDR3 is 13 residues long. Germline V gene sequence: CDR1 MNHEY, CDR2 SVGAGI. Trimming took off 11 bases at V and 1 base at J, with 15 bases between the two ends. The CDR3 nucleotides are TGTGCCGGATCGGGGGGCGGATCCTACGAGCAGTACTTC. This codes for CAGSGGGSYEQYF.

V is TRBV27 and J is TRBJ2-7; weak D call: TRBD2 (6 bases). The CDR3 sequence is 14 residues long. The V end was cut by 6 bases, the J end by 2 bases, with 14 bases between. From germline, CDR1 is MNHEY and CDR2 SMNVEV (reference sequence). CDR3 sequence reads: CASSRSGTAYEQYF. The CDR3 region has the DNA TGTGCCAGCAGCCGTAGCGGAACCGCCTACGAGCAGTACTTC.

The chain has TRBV18 and TRBJ1-5; D possibly corresponds to TRBD1 (5 bases). The CDR3 loop spans 16 amino acids. Deletions cut 0 bases from V and 0 bases from J, with 9 bases between. Germline lookup yields CDR1 KGHSH and CDR2 LQKENI. Written as DNA, the CDR3 is TGTGCCAGCTCACCACCGGGGGGTGATAGCAATCAGCCCCAGCATTTT. This encodes CASSPPGGDSNQPQHF.

The chain combines TRBV29-1 with TRBJ2-5; D is uncertain. Germline loops: CDR1 SQVTM, CDR2 ANQGSEA. The CDR3 runs 12 residues. V was clipped by 4 bases and J by 5 bases, with 11 bases between them. The CDR3 DNA sequence: TGCAGCGTTGTTTTGGAGTCGGAGACCCAGTACTTC. Its translation: CSVVLESETQYF.

The V gene is TRBV10-3, the J gene TRBJ1-1, with a tentative D call TRBD1 (5 bases). V lost 6 bases and J 0 bases, leaving 11 bases between the germline ends. Germline V lookup: CDR1 ENHRY, CDR2 SYGVKD. The CDR3 consists of 14 residues. The CDR3 nucleotides read TGTGCCATCAGATACCAGGACATGAACACTGAAGCTTTCTTT. Residues: CAIRYQDMNTEAFF.

The rearrangement links TRBV12-3 or TRBV12-4 to TRBJ1-5; D gene ambiguous. The CDR3 covers 13 residues. V lost 5 bases and J 3 bases, leaving 8 bases between the germline ends. Written as DNA, the CDR3 is TGTGCCAGCAGTCCTTCTCCCAATCAGCCCCAGCATTTT. Encoded protein: CASSPSPNQPQHF.

The gene calls are TRBV10-2 and TRBJ2-7; 9 nucleotides agree with TRBD1. Per germline, CDR1 WSHSY and CDR2 SAAADI. J gave up 7 bases and V 6 bases, and 10 bases lay outside the gene matches. CDR3 length equals 14 residues. The DNA for the CDR3 is TGCGCCAGCAGCCTCGGGACAGGGTTTCGGGAGCAGTACTTC. Amino acids: CASSLGTGFREQYF.

V is TRBV25-1 and J is TRBJ2-2; D gene uncertain. The CDR3 runs 14 residues. The V and J ends lost 4 bases and 0 bases respectively, with 6 bases between them. The germline CDR1 and CDR2 sequences are MGHDK and SYGVNS. CDR3 amino acids: CASSVPSNTGELFF. In nucleotides, the CDR3 is TGTGCCAGCAGTGTTCCATCGAACACCGGGGAGCTGTTTTTT.

V gene TRBV4-2 combines with J gene TRBJ2-7; D remains unclear. The V end lost 0 bases, the J end lost 1 base, and 13 bases lay between the germline ends. The CDR3 spans 16 residues. Germline CDR1 and CDR2: LGHNA and YNFKEQ. The CDR3 nucleotides are TGTGCCAGCAGCCAAGATTGGCCAGGTACGTCCTACGAGCAGTACTTC. It yields the protein CASSQDWPGTSYEQYF.

The chain uses TRBV28 and TRBJ2-6; 10 positions match TRBD2. Germline lookup yields CDR1 MDHEN and CDR2 SYDVKM. This CDR3 is 19 amino acids long. Losses at the gene ends were 4 bases for V and 3 bases for J; bases not matched to a gene: 12. CDR3 protein: CASSSVIAGGVGGANVLTF. The DNA of the CDR3 is TGTGCCAGCAGTTCGGTAATAGCGGGAGGAGTTGGTGGGGCCAACGTCCTGACTTTC. The whole variable domain, filled in from reference TRBV28 and TRBJ2-6, reads DVKVTQSSRYLVKRTGEKVFLECVQDMDHENMFWYRQDPGLGLRLIYFSYDVKMKEKGDIPEGYSVSREKKERFSLILESASTNQTSMYLCASSSVIAGGVGGANVLTFGAGSRLTVL.

The chain couples TRBV30 to TRBJ1-5; no firm D call. The length of the CDR3 is 14 residues. The V end was cut by 0 bases, the J end by 5 bases, with 11 bases between. Per germline, CDR1 GTSNPN and CDR2 SVGIG (reference sequence). The chain's CDR3 is CAWSVEQVDQPQHF. The DNA of the CDR3 is TGTGCCTGGAGTGTAGAGCAGGTTGATCAGCCCCAGCATTTT. Based on the CDR3 plus reference TRBV30 and TRBJ1-5, the full variable domain is SQTIHQWPATLVQPVGSPLSLECTVEGTSNPNLYWYRQAAGRGLQLLFYSVGIGQISSEVPQNLSASRPQDRQFILSSKKLLLSDSGFYLCAWSVEQVDQPQHFGDGTRLSIL.

This CDR3 is CAMTGTEFYGYTF. Written as DNA, the CDR3 is TGTGCCATGACAGGGACGGAATTCTATGGCTACACCTTC. The rearrangement uses TRBV10-3 and TRBJ1-2, with TRBD1 matching 7 bases. The trim removed 9 bases at V and 4 bases at J, leaving 8 bases unmatched. Germline CDR1 ENHRY, CDR2 SYGVKD. CDR3 length: 13 residues.

The chain uses TRBV30 and TRBJ2-7, with a tentative D call TRBD2 (5 bases). V was clipped by 2 bases and J by 0 bases, with 11 bases between them. The length of the CDR3 is 14 residues. Germline values: CDR1 GTSNPN, CDR2 SVGIG (reference sequence). CDR3 amino acids: CAWSTRVGSYEQYF. The CDR3 bases are TGTGCCTGGAGTACTAGAGTGGGCTCCTACGAGCAGTACTTC.

The chain links TRBV19 to TRBJ1-1; the D gene is possibly TRBD1 (6 bases). The ends were cut back, 10 bases at V and 6 bases at J, with 18 bases in the middle. CDR3 length: 13 residues. Germline assignment: CDR1 LNHDA and CDR2 SQIVND (reference sequence). The CDR3 DNA sequence: TGTGCCAAAAAACAGGGTGTCTCTTCTGAAGCTTTCTTT. Translation gives CAKKQGVSSEAFF.

V gene TRBV24-1 combines with J gene TRBJ2-5; D perhaps matches TRBD1 (5 bases). The germline CDR1 and CDR2 sequences are KGHDR and SFDVKD. CDR3 length: 14 residues. V lost 3 bases to trimming and J lost 4 bases, with 11 bases between them. The CDR3 nucleotides are TGTGCCACCAGTGATCAGGGAATTAGAGAGACCCAGTACTTC. Amino acids: CATSDQGIRETQYF.

This clone was seen more than once but under ten times. CDR3 sequence: CASSLGEPDSPYEQYF. CDR3 coding DNA: TGTGCCAGCAGCTTAGGCGAACCGGACAGCCCCTACGAGCAGTACTTC. The V and J genes are TRBV11-2 and TRBJ2-7; D is possibly TRBD1 (6 bases). Germline CDR1 is SGHAT and CDR2 is FQNNGV. The CDR3 covers 16 residues. V was cut by 1 base and J by 2 bases, with 15 bases left in between.

This chain joins TRBV5-1 and TRBJ2-3, with 8 bases matching TRBD2. This CDR3 spans 17 amino acids. V shed 4 bases and J 6 bases; nucleotides not matched to a gene: 16. Per the germline V gene, CDR1 is SGHRS and CDR2 is YFSETQ. The CDR3 protein is CASSLKGLAQIGDTQYF. CDR3 nucleotide sequence: TGCGCCAGCAGCCTTAAAGGACTAGCTCAGATTGGGGATACGCAGTATTTT.

The J gene is TRBJ1-3, the V gene TRBV2, with unresolved D. Germline values: CDR1 SNHLY, CDR2 FYNNEI. The CDR3 spans 14 residues. V lost 6 bases, J lost 2 bases, and 11 bases lay in between. The CDR3 region has the DNA TGTGCCAGCAGCGGAGTTATAACTGGAAACACCATATATTTT. Its translation: CASSGVITGNTIYF.

This chain joins TRBV5-8 and TRBJ2-3, with 8 bases that match TRBD1. After removal of 0 bases from V and 3 bases from J, the junction contained 6 bases not matched to a gene. Germline assignment: CDR1 SGHTS and CDR2 YDEGEE. This CDR3 has 16 amino acids. The CDR3 DNA sequence: TGTGCCAGCAGCTTGGGGGGGACAGGACCGACAGATACGCAGTATTTT. Protein: CASSLGGTGPTDTQYF.

This chain joins TRBV6-6 and TRBJ1-2; a weak D match, TRBD1 (6 bases). CDR3 length equals 14 residues. The germline V gene has CDR1 MNHNY and CDR2 SVGAGI (reference sequence). V lost 6 bases, J lost 3 bases, and 14 bases lay in between. The CDR3 coding sequence is TGTGCCAGCAGATCTCAACAGGGAGACTATGGCTACACCTTC. This sequence encodes CASRSQQGDYGYTF.

The V call is TRBV29-1, the J call TRBJ2-1; D uncertain. The CDR3 sequence is 12 residues long. The germline V gene encodes CDR1 SQVTM and CDR2 ANQGSEA. V gave up 0 bases and J gave up 7 bases, with 7 bases separating them. CDR3 nucleotide sequence: TGCAGCGTTGAAGACCCCGGGAATGAGCAGTTCTTC. Amino acids: CSVEDPGNEQFF.

Ten or more counts support this clone. This chain links TRBV6-1 with TRBJ1-5, with TRBD1 matching 9 bases. Germline V lookup: CDR1 MNHNS, CDR2 SASEGT. J was trimmed by 1 base and V by 4 bases; bases with no gene match: 5. The CDR3 loop spans 16 amino acids. The chain's CDR3 is CASSASGTGSNQPQHF. Written as DNA, the CDR3 is TGTGCCAGCAGTGCCTCCGGGACAGGGAGCAATCAGCCCCAGCATTTT.

This clone was detected only once. The chain is built from TRBV9 and TRBJ2-3, with TRBD2 matching over 9 bases. The V and J ends lost 0 bases and 2 bases, in that order; junction bases with no gene match: 13. The CDR3 contains 19 residues. The germline V gene encodes CDR1 SGDLS and CDR2 YYNGEE. The CDR3 is CASSVEPVATSGHTDTQYF. The CDR3 nucleotides are TGTGCCAGCAGCGTAGAACCCGTTGCGACTAGCGGACACACAGATACGCAGTATTTT.

The CDR3 loop is CASSLSLGGAETQYF. The CDR3 DNA reads TGTGCCAGCAGCTTATCCTTGGGGGGAGCCGAGACCCAGTACTTC. V usage is TRBV7-3 and J usage is TRBJ2-5; maybe TRBD2 (6 bases). The CDR3 length is 15 residues. Germline CDR1 and CDR2: SGHTA and FQGTGA. V lost 2 bases and J 5 bases, leaving 15 bases between the germline ends.

The chain carries TRBV7-9 and TRBJ2-2; D remains ambiguous. The germline CDR1 and CDR2 sequences are SEHNR and FQNEAQ (reference sequence). V lost 3 bases to trimming and J lost 4 bases, with 6 bases between them. The CDR3 loop spans 13 amino acids. The CDR3 region has the DNA TGTGCCAGCAGCTTCTCAGTCACCGGGGAGCTGTTTTTT. It codes for CASSFSVTGELFF.

This sequence joins TRBV3-1 (or the pseudogene TRBV3-2) and TRBJ2-7; 12 bases align to TRBD2. Germline V gene data show CDR1 as LGHDT and CDR2 as YNNKEL (reference sequence). V lost 4 bases and J lost 5; bases outside the gene matches: 6. This CDR3 is 15 amino acids long. DNA for the CDR3: TGTGCCAGCAGCCGAACTAGCGGGAGGTTCGACGAGCAGTACTTC. Protein sequence: CASSRTSGRFDEQYF.

The chain recombines TRBV28 with TRBJ2-7; 9 bases agree with TRBD2. The germline V gene has CDR1 MDHEN and CDR2 SYDVKM. The CDR3 contains 18 residues. Trimming took 7 bases from V and 0 from J; bases not matched to a gene: 16. The CDR3: CASIGLEGTSGYSYEQYF. The CDR3 DNA is TGTGCCAGCATCGGACTCGAGGGAACTAGCGGGTACTCCTACGAGCAGTACTTC.

The chain recombines TRBV9 with TRBJ1-3; 8 bases are shared with TRBD1. With V trimmed by 3 bases and J by 2 bases, 4 bases remained unmatched. The germline gives CDR1 SGDLS, CDR2 YYNGEE. CDR3 length equals 15 residues. This CDR3 reads CASSATGGTGNTIYF. DNA of the CDR3: TGTGCCAGCAGCGCAACAGGGGGGACTGGAAACACCATATATTTT. Variable domain in full (rest from reference TRBV9 and TRBJ1-3): DSGVTQTPKHLITATGQRVTLRCSPRSGDLSVYWYQQSLDQGLQFLIQYYNGEERAKGNILERFSAQQFPDLHSELNLSSLELGDSALYFCASSATGGTGNTIYFGEGSWLTVV.

DNA of the CDR3: TGTGCCAGCAGTTCTTTCTCCTACGAGCAGTACTTC. Residues: CASSSFSYEQYF. The chain recombines TRBV12-3 or TRBV12-4 with TRBJ2-7; D is unclear. V lost 4 bases and J 0 bases, leaving 4 bases between the germline ends. The length of the CDR3 is 12 residues.

This chain uses TRBV6-2 or TRBV6-3 with TRBJ1-5; no clear D gene. The germline CDR1 and CDR2 sequences are MNHEY and SVGEGT. V was trimmed by 1 base and J by 4 bases, leaving 5 bases between them. The CDR3 length is 13 residues. The chain's CDR3 is CASSYLQNQPQHF. In nucleotides, the CDR3 is TGTGCCAGCAGTTACTTGCAGAATCAGCCCCAGCATTTT.